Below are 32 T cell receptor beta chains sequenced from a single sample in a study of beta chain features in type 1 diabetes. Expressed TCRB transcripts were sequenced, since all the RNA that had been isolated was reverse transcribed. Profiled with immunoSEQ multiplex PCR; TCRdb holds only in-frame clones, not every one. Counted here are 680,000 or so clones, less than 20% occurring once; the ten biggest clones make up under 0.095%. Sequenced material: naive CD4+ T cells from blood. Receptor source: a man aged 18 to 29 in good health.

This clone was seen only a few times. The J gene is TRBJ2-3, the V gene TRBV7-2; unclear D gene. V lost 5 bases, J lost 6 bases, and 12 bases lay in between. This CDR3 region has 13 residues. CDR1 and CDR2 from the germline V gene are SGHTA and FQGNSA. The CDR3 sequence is CASSVLRFDTQYF. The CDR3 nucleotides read TGTGCCAGCAGCGTTCTTAGATTTGATACGCAGTATTTT.

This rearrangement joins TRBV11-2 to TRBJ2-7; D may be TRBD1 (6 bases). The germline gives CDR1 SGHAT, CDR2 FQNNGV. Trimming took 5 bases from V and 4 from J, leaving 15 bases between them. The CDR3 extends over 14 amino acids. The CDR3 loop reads CASSPTGTQYEQYF. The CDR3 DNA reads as TGTGCCAGCAGCCCGACCGGGACACAATACGAGCAGTACTTC.

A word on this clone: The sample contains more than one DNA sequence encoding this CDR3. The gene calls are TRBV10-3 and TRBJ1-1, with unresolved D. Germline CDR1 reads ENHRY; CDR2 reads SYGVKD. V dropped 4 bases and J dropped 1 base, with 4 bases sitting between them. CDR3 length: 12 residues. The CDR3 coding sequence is TGTGCCATCAGTGTAGGGAACACTGAAGCTTTCTTT. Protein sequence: CAISVGNTEAFF.

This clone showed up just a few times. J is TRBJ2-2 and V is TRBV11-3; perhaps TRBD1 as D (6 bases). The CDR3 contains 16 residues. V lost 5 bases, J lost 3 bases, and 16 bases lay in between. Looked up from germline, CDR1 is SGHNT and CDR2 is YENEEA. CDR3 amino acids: CASSPSLGHHTGELFF. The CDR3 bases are TGTGCCAGCAGCCCCTCGCTGGGACACCACACCGGGGAGCTGTTTTTT.

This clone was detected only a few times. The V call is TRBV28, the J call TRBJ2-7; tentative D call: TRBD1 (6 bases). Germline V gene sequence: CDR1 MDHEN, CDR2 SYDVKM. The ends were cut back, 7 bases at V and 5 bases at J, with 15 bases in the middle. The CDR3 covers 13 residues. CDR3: CASKRLQGNEQYF. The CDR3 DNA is TGTGCCAGCAAACGGTTACAGGGCAACGAGCAGTACTTC.

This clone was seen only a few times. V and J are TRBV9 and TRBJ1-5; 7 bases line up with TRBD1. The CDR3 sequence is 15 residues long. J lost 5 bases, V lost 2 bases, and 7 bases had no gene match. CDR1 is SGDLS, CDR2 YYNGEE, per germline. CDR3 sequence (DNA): TGTGCCAGCAGCGTGACTGGGGACAGACATCAGCCCCAGCATTTT. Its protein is CASSVTGDRHQPQHF.

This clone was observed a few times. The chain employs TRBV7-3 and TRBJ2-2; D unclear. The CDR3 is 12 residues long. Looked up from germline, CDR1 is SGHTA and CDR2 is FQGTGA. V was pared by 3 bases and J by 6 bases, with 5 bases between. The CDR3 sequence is CASSFGPGELFF. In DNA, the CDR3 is TGTGCCAGCAGCTTCGGCCCCGGGGAGCTGTTTTTT.

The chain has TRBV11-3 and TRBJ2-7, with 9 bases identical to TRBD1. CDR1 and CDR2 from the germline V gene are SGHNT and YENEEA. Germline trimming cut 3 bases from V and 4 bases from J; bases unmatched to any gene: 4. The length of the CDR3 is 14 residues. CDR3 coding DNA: TGTGCCAGCAGCTTGGGACAGGGTCCGTACGAGCAGTACTTC. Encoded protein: CASSLGQGPYEQYF. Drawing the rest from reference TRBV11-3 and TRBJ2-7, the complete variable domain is EAGVVQSPRYKIIEKKQPVAFWCNPISGHNTLYWYLQNLGQGPELLIRYENEEAVDDSQLPKDRFSAERLKGVDSTLKIQPAELGDSAVYLCASSLGQGPYEQYFGPGTRLTVT.

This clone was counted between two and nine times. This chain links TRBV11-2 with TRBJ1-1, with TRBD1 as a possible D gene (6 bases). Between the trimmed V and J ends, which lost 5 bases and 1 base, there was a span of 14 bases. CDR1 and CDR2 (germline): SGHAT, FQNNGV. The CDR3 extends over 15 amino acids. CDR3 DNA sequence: TGTGCCAGCAGCCCCGTCAGGGGACCGAACACTGAAGCTTTCTTT. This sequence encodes CASSPVRGPNTEAFF.

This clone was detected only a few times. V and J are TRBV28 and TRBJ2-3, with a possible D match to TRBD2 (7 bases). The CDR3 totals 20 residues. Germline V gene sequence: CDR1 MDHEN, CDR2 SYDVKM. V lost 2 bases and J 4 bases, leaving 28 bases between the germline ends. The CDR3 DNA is TGTGCCAGCAGTTTAAAGAGTTGGTCGGGGGGCCCATCAGGGGCAGATACGCAGTATTTT. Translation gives CASSLKSWSGGPSGADTQYF.

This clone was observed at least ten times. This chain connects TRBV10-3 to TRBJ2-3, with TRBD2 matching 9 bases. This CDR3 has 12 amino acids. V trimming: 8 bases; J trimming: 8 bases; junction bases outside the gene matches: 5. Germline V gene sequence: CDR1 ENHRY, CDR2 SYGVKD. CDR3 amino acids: CAISAGGSTQYF. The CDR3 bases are TGTGCCATCTCAGCGGGGGGTAGTACGCAGTATTTT.

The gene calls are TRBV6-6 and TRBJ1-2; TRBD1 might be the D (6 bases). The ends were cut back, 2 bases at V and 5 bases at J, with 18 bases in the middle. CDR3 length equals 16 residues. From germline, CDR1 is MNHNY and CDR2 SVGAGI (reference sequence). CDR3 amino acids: CASSYHRDRLRYGYTF. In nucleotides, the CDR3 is TGTGCCAGCAGTTACCACAGGGACCGGTTGAGGTATGGCTACACCTTC.

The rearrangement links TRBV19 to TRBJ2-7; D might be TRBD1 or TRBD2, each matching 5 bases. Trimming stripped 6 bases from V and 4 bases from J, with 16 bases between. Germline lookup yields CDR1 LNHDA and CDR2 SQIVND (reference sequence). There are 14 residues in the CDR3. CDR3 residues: CASSVRDGSYEQYF. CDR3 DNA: TGTGCCAGTAGCGTCCGGGACGGTTCTTACGAGCAGTACTTC.

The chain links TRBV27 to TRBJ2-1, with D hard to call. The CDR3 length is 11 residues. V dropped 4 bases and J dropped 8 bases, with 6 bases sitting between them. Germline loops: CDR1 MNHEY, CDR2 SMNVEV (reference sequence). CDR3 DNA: TGTGCCAGCAGTTCGTGGGATGAGCAGTTCTTC. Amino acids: CASSSWDEQFF.

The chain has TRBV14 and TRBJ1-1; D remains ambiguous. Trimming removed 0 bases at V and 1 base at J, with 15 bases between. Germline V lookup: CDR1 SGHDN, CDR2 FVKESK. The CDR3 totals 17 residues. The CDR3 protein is CASSQDSSRPGNTEAFF. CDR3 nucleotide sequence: TGTGCCAGCAGCCAAGATTCTAGTAGGCCGGGGAACACTGAAGCTTTCTTT.

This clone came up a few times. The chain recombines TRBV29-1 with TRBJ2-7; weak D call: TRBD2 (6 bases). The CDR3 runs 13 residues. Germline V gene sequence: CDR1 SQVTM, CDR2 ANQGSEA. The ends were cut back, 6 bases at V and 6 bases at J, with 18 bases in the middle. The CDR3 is CSVARLGVGEQYF. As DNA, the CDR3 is TGCAGCGTAGCTCGACTAGGCGTCGGCGAGCAGTACTTC.

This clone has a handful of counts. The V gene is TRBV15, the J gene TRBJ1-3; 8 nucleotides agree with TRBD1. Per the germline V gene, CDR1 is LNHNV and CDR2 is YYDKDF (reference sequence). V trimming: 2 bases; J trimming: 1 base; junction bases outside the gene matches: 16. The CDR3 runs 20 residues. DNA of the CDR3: TGTGCCACCAGCAGAACTACTCTCGGACAGGGTAAAAGGTCTGGAAACACCATATATTTT. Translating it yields CATSRTTLGQGKRSGNTIYF.

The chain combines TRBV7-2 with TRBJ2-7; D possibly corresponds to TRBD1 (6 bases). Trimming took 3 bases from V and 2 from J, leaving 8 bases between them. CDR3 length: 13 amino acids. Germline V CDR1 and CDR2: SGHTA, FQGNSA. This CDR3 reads CASSFTGPYEQYF. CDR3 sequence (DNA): TGTGCCAGCAGCTTTACAGGGCCCTACGAGCAGTACTTC.

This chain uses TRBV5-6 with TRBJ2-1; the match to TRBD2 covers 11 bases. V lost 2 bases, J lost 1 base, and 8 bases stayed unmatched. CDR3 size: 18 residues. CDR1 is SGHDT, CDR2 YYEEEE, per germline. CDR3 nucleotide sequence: TGTGCCAGCAGCTTTCGCCTAGCGGGAGGCCCTTCCTACAATGAGCAGTTCTTC. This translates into CASSFRLAGGPSYNEQFF.

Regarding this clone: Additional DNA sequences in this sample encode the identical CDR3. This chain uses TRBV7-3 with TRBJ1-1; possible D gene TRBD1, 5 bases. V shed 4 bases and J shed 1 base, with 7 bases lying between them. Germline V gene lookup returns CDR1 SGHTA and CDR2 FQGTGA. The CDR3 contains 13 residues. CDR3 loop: CASSSDRNTEAFF. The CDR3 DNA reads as TGTGCCAGCAGCTCCGACAGGAACACTGAAGCTTTCTTT.

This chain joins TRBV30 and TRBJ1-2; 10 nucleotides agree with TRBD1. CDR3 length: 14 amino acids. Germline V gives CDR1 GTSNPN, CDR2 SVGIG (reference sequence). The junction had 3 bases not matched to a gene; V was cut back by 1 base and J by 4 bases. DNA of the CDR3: TGTGCCTGGAGTGGGACAGGGGGTCCCTATGGCTACACCTTC. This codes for CAWSGTGGPYGYTF.

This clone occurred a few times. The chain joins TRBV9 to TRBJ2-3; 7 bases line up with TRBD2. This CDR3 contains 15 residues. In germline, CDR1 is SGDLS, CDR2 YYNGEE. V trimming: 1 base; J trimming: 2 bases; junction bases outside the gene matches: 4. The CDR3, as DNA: TGTGCCAGCAGCGTATCTGCGGGGGTCACAGATACGCAGTATTTT. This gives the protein CASSVSAGVTDTQYF.

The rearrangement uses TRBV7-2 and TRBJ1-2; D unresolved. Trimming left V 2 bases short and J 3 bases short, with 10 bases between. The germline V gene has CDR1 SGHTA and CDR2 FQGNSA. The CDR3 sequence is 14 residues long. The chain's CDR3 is CASSLLRSHYGYTF. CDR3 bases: TGTGCCAGCAGCTTACTGCGGTCCCACTATGGCTACACCTTC.

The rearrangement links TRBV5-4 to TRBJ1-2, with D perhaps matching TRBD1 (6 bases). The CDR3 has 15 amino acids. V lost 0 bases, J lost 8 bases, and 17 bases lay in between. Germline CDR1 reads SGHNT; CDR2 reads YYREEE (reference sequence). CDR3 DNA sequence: TGTGCCAGCAGCTTGGGGGGGCCCCGATCCGGAGGCTACACCTTC. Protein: CASSLGGPRSGGYTF.

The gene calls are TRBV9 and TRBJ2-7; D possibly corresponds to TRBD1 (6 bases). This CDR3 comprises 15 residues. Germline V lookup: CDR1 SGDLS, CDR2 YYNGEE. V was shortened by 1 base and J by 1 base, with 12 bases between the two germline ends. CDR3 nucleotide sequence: TGTGCCAGCAGCGTAAGGGGGACCGAATCCTACGAGCAGTACTTC. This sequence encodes CASSVRGTESYEQYF.

In DNA, the CDR3 is TGCGCCAGCAGCCGAATAGCGGGGGTTTCCTCCTACAATGAGCAGTTCTTC. Amino acids: CASSRIAGVSSYNEQFF. V and J are TRBV4-1 and TRBJ2-1; TRBD2 agrees at 9 bases. The CDR3 totals 17 residues. V trimming: 4 bases; J trimming: 0 bases; junction bases outside the gene matches: 7. Germline V gene data show CDR1 as MGHRA and CDR2 as YSYEKL.

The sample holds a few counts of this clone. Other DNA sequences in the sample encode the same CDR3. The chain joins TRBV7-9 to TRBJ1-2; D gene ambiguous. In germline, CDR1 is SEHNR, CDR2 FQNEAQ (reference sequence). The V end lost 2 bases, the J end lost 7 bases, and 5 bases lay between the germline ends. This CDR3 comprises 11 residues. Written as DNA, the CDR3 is TGTGCCAGCAGCTTAATAGGTGGCTACACCTTC. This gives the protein CASSLIGGYTF.

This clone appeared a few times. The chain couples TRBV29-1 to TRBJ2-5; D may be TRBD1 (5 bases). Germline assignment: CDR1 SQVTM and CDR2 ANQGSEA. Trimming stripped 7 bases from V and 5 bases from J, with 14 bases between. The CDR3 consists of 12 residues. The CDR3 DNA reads TGCAGCGCCAGACAGCGTACGGAGACCCAGTACTTC. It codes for CSARQRTETQYF.

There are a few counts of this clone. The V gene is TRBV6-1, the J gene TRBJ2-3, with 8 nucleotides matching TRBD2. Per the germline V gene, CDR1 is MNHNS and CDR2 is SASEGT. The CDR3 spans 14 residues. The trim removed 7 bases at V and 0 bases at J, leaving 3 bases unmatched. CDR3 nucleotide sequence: TGTGCCAGCACCGTAGCGGGGAGCACAGATACGCAGTATTTT. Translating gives CASTVAGSTDTQYF.

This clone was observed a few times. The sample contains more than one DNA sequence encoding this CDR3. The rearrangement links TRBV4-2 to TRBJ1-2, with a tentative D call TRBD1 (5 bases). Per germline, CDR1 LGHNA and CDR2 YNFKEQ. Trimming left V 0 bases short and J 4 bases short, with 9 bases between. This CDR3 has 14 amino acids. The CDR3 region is CASSQDRALYGYTF. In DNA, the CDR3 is TGTGCCAGCAGCCAAGACAGGGCACTCTATGGCTACACCTTC.

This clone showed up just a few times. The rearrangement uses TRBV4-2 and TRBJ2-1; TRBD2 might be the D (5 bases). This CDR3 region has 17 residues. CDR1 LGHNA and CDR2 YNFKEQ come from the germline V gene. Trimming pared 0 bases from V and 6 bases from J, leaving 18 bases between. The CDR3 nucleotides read TGTGCCAGCAGCCAAGATCGGACTGGGAAGATGGGCAATGAGCAGTTCTTC. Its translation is CASSQDRTGKMGNEQFF.

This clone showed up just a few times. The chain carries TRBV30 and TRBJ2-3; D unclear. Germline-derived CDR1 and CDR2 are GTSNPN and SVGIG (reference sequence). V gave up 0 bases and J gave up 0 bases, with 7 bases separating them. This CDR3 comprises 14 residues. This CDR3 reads CAWSVGRSTDTQYF. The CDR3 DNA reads TGTGCCTGGAGTGTTGGGCGCAGCACAGATACGCAGTATTTT.